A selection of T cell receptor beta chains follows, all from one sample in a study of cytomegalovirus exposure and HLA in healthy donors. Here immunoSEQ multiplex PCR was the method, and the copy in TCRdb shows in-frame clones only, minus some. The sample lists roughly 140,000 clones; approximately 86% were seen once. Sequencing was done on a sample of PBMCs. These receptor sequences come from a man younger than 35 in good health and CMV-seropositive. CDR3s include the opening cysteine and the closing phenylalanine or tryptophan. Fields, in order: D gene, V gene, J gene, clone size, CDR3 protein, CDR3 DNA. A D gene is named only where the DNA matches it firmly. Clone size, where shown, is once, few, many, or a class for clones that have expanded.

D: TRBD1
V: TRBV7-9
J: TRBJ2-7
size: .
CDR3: CASSLYPRTGNLEQYF
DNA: TGTGCCAGCAGCCTATACCCACGGACAGGGAATCTCGAGCAGTACTTC

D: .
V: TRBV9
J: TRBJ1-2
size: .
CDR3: CASSGRGNGYTF
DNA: TGTGCCAGCAGCGGTCGGGGAAATGGCTACACCTTC

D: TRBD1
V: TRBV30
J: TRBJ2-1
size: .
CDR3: CAWSAARGHDNEQFF
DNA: TGTGCCTGGAGCGCGGCCAGGGGGCACGACAATGAGCAGTTCTTC

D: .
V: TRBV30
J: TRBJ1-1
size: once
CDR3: CAWSVMVGGTEAFF
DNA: TGTGCCTGGAGTGTAATGGTTGGCGGCACTGAAGCTTTCTTT

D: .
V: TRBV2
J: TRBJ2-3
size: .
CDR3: CASKRGLGSETQYF
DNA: TGTGCCAGCAAGAGGGGGTTGGGGTCTGAGACGCAGTATTTT

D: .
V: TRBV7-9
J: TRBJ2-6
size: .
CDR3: CASSLTSGANVLTF
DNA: TGTGCCAGCAGCTTAACTTCTGGGGCCAACGTCCTGACTTTC

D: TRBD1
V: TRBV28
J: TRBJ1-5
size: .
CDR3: CASGRGAGGLGNQPQHF
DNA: TGTGCCAGCGGTAGGGGGGCAGGGGGTTTGGGCAATCAGCCCCAGCATTTT

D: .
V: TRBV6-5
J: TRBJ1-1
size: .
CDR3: CASSYSISAEAFF
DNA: TGTGCCAGCAGTTACTCGATAAGCGCTGAAGCTTTCTTT

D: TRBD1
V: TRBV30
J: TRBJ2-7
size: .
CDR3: CAWRGQGLSEQYF
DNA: TGTGCCTGGAGGGGACAGGGGCTTTCCGAGCAGTACTTC

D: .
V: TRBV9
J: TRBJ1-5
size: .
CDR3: CASSVTGSGQPQHF
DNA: TGTGCCAGCAGCGTCACAGGGAGCGGTCAGCCCCAGCATTTT

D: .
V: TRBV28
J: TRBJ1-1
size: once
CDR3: CASSLMTRAGLNTEAFF
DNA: TGTGCCAGCAGTTTAATGACCCGGGCAGGGTTGAACACTGAAGCTTTCTTT

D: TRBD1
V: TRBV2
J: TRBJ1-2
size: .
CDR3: CASSLQGQDYGYTF
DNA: TGTGCCAGCAGTTTACAGGGGCAGGACTATGGCTACACCTTC

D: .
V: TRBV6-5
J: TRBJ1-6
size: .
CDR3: CASSVGTTNSPLHF
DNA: TGTGCCAGCAGCGTGGGCACCACTAATTCACCCCTCCACTTT

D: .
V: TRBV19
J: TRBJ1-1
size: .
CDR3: CASSIAPGTSNTEAFF
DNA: TGTGCCAGTAGTATAGCCCCCGGGACATCCAACACTGAAGCTTTCTTT

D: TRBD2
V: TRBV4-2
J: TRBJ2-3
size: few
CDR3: CASSPTSGRDTDTQYF
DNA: TGTGCCAGCAGCCCGACTAGCGGGAGGGATACAGATACGCAGTATTTT

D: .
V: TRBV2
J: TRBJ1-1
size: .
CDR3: CASSMAPGHHFEAFF
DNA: TGTGCCAGCAGTATGGCCCCGGGACACCACTTCGAAGCTTTCTTT

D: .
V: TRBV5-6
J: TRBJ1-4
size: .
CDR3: CASSLQVPLATNEKLFF
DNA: TGTGCCAGCAGCTTACAAGTCCCCCTCGCAACTAATGAAAAACTGTTTTTT

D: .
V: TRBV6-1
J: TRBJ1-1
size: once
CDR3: CASSGPGNTEAFF
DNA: TGTGCCAGCAGTGGGCCGGGGAACACTGAAGCTTTCTTT

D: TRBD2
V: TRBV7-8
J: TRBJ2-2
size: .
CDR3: CASSLGAGGRTGELFF
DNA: TGTGCCAGCAGCTTAGGAGCGGGGGGCCGGACCGGGGAGCTGTTTTTT